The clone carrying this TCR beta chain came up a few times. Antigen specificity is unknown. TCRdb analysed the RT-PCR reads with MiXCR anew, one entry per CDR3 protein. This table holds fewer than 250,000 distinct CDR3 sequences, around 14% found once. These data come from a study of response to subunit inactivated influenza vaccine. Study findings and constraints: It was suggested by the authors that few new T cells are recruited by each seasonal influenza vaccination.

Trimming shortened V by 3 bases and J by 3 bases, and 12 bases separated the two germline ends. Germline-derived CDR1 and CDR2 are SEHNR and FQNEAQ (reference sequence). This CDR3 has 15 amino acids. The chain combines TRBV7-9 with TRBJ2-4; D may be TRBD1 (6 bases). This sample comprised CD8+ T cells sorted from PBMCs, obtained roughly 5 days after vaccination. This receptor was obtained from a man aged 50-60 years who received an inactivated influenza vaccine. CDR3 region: CASSFTGYNKNIQYF. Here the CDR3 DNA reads TGTGCCAGCAGCTTTACAGGGTATAACAAAAACATTCAGTACTTC.